This T cell receptor (beta chain) emerged from a study of blood T cell repertoires in COVID-19. Study-wide background: Samples of COVID-19 (acute and convalescent) were obtained from the United States, Italy and Spain.

V shed 7 bases and J 4 bases; nucleotides not matched to a gene: 4. In germline, CDR1 is KGHDR, CDR2 SFDVKD. The CDR3 is 13 amino acids. The protocol was immunoSEQ multiplex PCR, while the TCRdb copy is restricted to in-frame clones and leaves out a portion. The sample contains under 200,000 clones, 80% to 85% of which appear only once. This chain connects TRBV24-1 to TRBJ1-1; 8 bases map to TRBD1. This TCR came from a woman aged 40-49 years with acute or convalescent COVID-19. Sequencing was done on a sample of peripheral blood. CDR3 protein: CATRNTGGTEAFF. CDR3 bases: TGTGCCACCAGGAACACAGGGGGCACTGAAGCTTTCTTT.